This TCR beta chain is drawn from a study of cytomegalovirus exposure and HLA in healthy donors (dated 2017 in TCRdb). Regarding the complete study: According to a later analysis, the 120 validation repertoires were produced on the same platform as the 666 repertoires of the first cohort. The study aimed to test whether signatures of past pathogen exposure could be identified by cataloging public T cell receptors. Along with the roughly 610-subject first cohort, a separate validation cohort of over a hundred different subjects was used. To predict cytomegalovirus infection status, the study brought together high-throughput TCR immunosequencing, statistical association of individual TCRs with disease status, and machine learning.

The donors belonged to the validation cohort of approximately 130 subjects, which was separate from the approximately 700-subject first cohort. With regard to this clone: The specificity of this receptor is unknown. Per-base quality was not reported, and no clone a single base away is much larger than it.

What the research found in general, with its limitations: In vitro tests confirmed that a few of the cytomegalovirus-associated TCR beta chains recognize cytomegalovirus antigens. The classifier was reported to diagnose cytomegalovirus status with high specificity and sensitivity in both the original and validation cohorts. The study listed approximately 150 TCR beta chains as associated with cytomegalovirus. Across donors, most TCR sequences were observed very rarely, whereas some public TCRs were present in many individuals. A later analysis found that TCRs clustered in the first cohort also tended to co-occur in the 130 or so validation repertoires, with more than 90% of cluster scores above 0. A later analysis lacked HLA typing for the validation cohort, so it scored co-occurrence in that cohort across all 130 or so repertoires. The authors suggested that the approach could potentially be extended to other disease states and immunological phenotypes.

Ends trimmed: V by 4 bases, J by 2 bases; bases unmatched to a gene: 10. The CDR3 has 15 amino acids, counting the end cysteine and phenylalanine. The entry retains the CDR3 DNA only, 45 bases that are in frame from base 1. According to the germline V gene (reference sequence), CDR1 reads GTSNPN and CDR2 reads SVGIG. Libraries were made using the immunoSEQ multiplex PCR assay. Turning to the authors' computational methods: A statistical classification framework was built for diagnosing cytomegalovirus status from the catalog of TCR beta chain sequences. In TCRdb, the immuneACCESS table is reduced to in-frame sequences with V and J assigned. These tables do not hold every clone; where another copy was compared, an unresolved V gene accounts for under half, and the others remain unexplained. The V and J calls and clone size come from that table; D and trimming were worked out from the DNA. Within this sample are more than 300,000 clones, with about nine tenths of them counted one time only. The ten largest clones capture 0.84% of the sample.

What was sequenced was PBMCs. This TCR was sampled from a woman aged 18-29 years in good health and CMV-seronegative. The sequence links TRBV30 to TRBJ1-1; 7 nucleotides in the junction match TRBD1. The sequenced DNA: TGTGCCTGGACCCAGCCACAGGGGTTTAACACTGAAGCTTTCTTT. Translation gives CAWTQPQGFNTEAFF.